The clone carrying this T cell receptor beta chain has ten or more counts. Its antigen is currently unknown. Authors of the study amplified TCR beta CDR3 regions from RNA transcripts. The TCR CDR3 was amplified in a first-round RT-PCR using the HTBI primer set. In TCRdb, the multiplex PCR reads were re-called with MiXCR into one record per CDR3 protein. Of about 530,000 distinct CDR3 sequences listed, 17% are singletons. This CDR3 comprises 15 residues. V was clipped by 2 bases and J by 2 bases, with 10 bases between them. Per the germline V gene, CDR1 is MDHEN and CDR2 is SYDVKM. This sample is part of a study of T cells in Graves' hyperthyroidism and ophthalmopathy. Findings and limits, study-wide: Progression to ophthalmopathy was predicted a median of 6.5 months early. Separating ophthalmopathy from stable hyperthyroidism was achieved by a 13 V-J model.

The origin of this receptor is a young woman with Graves' ophthalmopathy. Sequencing used blood. This chain uses TRBV28 with TRBJ1-5; D not resolved. The CDR3 region has the DNA TGTGCCAGCAGTTTAACTGTGGATGGCAATCAGCCCCAGCATTTT. It is translated as CASSLTVDGNQPQHF.